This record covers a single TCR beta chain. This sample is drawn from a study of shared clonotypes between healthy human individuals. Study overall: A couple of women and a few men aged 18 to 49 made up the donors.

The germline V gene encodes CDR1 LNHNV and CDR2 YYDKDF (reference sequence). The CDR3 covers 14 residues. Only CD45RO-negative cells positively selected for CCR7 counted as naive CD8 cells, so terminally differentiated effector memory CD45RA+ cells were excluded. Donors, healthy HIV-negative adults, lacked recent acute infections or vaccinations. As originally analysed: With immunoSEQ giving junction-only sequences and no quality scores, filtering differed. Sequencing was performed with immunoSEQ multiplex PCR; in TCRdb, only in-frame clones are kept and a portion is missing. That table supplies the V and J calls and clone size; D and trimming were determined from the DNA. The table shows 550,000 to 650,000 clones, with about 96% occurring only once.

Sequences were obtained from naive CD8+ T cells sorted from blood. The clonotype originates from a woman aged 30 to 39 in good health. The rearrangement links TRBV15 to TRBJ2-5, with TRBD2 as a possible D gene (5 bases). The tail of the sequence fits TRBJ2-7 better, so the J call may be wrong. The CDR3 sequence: CATSKDSPSYEQYF. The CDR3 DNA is TGTGCCACCAGCAAGGACTCACCCTCCTACGAGCAGTACTTC.